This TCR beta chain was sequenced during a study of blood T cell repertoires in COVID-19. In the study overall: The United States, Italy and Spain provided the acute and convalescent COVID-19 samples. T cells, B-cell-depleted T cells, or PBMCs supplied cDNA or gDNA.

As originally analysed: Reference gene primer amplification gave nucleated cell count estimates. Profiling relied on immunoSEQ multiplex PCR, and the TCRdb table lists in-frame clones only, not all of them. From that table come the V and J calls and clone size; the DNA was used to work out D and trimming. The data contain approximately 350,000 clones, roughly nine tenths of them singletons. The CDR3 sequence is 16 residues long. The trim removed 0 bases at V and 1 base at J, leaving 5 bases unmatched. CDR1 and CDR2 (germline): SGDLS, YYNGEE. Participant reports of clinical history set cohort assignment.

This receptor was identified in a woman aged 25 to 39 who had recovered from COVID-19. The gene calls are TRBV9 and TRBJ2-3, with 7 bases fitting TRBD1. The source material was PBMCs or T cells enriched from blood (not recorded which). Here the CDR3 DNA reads TGTGCCAGCAGCGTAGGCCTAGGACAGGGCACAGATACGCAGTATTTT. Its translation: CASSVGLGQGTDTQYF.